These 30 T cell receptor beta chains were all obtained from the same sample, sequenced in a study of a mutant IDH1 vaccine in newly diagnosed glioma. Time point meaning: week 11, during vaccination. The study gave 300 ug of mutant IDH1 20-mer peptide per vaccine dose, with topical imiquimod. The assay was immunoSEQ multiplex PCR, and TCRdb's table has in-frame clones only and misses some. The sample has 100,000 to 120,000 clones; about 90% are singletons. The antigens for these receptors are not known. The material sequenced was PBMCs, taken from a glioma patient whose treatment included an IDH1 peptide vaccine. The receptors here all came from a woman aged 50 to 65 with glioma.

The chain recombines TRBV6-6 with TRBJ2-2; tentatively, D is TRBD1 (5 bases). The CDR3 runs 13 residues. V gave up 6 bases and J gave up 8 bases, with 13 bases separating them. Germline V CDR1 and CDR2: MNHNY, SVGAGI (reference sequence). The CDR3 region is CASRRQGLGELFF. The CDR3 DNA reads TGTGCCAGCAGGCGGCAGGGTTTAGGGGAGCTGTTTTTT.

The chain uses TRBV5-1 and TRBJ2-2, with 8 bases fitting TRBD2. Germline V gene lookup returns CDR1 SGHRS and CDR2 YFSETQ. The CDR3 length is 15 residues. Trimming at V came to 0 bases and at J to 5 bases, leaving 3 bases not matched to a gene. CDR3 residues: CASSLAPGGTGELFF. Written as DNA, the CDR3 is TGCGCCAGCAGCTTGGCGCCGGGAGGGACCGGGGAGCTGTTTTTT.

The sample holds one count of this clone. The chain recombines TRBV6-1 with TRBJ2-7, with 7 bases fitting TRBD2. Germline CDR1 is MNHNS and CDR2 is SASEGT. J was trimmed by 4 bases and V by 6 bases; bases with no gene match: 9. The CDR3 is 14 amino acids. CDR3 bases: TGTGCCAGCAGGACTGGCGGGAGTACTTACGAGCAGTACTTC. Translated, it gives CASRTGGSTYEQYF.

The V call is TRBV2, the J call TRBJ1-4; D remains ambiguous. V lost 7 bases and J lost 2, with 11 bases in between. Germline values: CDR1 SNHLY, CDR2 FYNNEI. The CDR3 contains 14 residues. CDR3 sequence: CASNTRATNEKLFF. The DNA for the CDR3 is TGTGCCAGCAATACCCGGGCCACTAATGAAAAACTGTTTTTT.

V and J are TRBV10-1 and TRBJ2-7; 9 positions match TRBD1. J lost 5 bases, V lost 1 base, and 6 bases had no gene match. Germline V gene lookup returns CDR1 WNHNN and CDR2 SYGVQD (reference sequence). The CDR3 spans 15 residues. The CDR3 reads CASSEWGTGLDEQYF. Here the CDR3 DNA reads TGCGCCAGCAGTGAGTGGGGGACAGGGCTCGACGAGCAGTACTTC.

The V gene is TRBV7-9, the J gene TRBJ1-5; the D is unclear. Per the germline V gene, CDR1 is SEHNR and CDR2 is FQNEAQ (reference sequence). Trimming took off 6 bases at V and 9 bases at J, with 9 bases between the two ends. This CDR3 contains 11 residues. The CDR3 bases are TGTGCCAGCAGTCAAGAGGGGCCCCAGCATTTT. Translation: CASSQEGPQHF. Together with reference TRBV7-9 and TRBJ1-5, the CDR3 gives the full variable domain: DTGVSQNPRHKITKRGQNVTFRCDPISEHNRLYWYRQTLGQGPEFLTYFQNEAQLEKSRLLSDRFSAERPKGSFSTLEIQRTEQGDSAMYLCASSQEGPQHFGDGTRLSIL.

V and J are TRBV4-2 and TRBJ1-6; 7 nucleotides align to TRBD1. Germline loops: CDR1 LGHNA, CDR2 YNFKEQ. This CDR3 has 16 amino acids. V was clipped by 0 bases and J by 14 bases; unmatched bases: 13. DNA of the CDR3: TGTGCCAGCAGCCAAGATCGAGACAGGGCGGTTTTGTCCCTCCACTTT. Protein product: CASSQDRDRAVLSLHF.

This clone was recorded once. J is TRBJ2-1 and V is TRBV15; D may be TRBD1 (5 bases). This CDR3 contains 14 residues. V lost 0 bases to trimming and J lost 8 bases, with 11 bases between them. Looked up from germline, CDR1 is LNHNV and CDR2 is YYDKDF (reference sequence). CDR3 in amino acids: CATSREVQGHEQFF. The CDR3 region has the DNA TGTGCCACCAGCAGAGAGGTCCAGGGCCATGAGCAGTTCTTC.

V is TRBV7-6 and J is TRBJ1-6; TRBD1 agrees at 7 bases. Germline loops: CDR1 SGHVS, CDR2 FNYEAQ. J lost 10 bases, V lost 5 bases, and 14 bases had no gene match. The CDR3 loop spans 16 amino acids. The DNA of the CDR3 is TGTGCCAGCAGCCTAACCCCAGGGGGGCTAGAGTCACCCCTCCACTTT. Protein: CASSLTPGGLESPLHF.

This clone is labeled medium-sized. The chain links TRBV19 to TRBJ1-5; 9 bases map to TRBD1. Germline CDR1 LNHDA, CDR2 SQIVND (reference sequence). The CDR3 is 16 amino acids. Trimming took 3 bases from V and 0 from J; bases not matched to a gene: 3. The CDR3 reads CASSIGTGHSNQPQHF. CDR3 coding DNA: TGTGCCAGTAGTATCGGGACAGGGCATAGCAATCAGCCCCAGCATTTT. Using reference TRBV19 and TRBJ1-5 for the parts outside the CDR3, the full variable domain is DGGITQSPKYLFRKEGQNVTLSCEQNLNHDAMYWYRQDPGQGLRLIYYSQIVNDFQKGDIAEGYSVSREKKESFPLTVTSAQKNPTAFYLCASSIGTGHSNQPQHFGDGTRLSIL.

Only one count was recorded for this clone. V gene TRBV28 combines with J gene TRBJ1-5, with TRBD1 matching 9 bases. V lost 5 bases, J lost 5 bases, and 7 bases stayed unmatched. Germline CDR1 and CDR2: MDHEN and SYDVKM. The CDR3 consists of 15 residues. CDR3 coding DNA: TGTGCCAGCAGTCTTGACAGGGGGAGGGATCAGCCCCAGCATTTT. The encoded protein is CASSLDRGRDQPQHF.

The CDR3 here is CATSRDLSYEQYF. The CDR3 DNA reads TGTGCCACCAGCAGAGATCTCTCCTACGAGCAGTACTTC. This chain joins TRBV15 and TRBJ2-7; D not certain. The V gene lost 0 bases and the J gene lost 0 bases, with 3 bases spanning the gap. The CDR3 sequence is 13 residues long. Germline CDR1 is LNHNV and CDR2 is YYDKDF (reference sequence).

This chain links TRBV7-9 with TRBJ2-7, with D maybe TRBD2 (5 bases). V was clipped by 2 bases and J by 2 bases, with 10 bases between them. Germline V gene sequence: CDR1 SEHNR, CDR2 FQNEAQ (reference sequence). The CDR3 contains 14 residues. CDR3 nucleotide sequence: TGTGCCAGCAGCTTACTTGAGCGGCCCTACGAGCAGTACTTC. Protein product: CASSLLERPYEQYF.

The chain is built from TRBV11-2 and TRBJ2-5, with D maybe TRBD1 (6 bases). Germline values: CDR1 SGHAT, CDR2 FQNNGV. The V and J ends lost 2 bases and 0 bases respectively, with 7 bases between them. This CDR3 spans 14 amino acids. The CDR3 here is CASSLRTDQETQYF. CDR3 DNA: TGTGCCAGCAGCTTAAGGACAGACCAAGAGACCCAGTACTTC.

This CDR3 reads CASSTGSSYNEQFF. The CDR3 DNA reads TGCGCCAGCTCGACTGGGTCCTCCTACAATGAGCAGTTCTTC. V and J are TRBV10-2 and TRBJ2-1; D ambiguous. This CDR3 region has 14 residues. Between the trimmed V and J ends, which lost 8 bases and 0 bases, there was a span of 11 bases. Germline CDR1 is WSHSY and CDR2 is SAAADI.

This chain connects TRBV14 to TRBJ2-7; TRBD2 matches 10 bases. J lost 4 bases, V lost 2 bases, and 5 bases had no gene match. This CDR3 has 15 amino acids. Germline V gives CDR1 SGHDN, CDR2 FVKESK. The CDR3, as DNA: TGTGCCAGCAGCCAAAGAGCTAGCGGGAGTTACGAGCAGTACTTC. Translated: CASSQRASGSYEQYF.

DNA for the CDR3: TGTGCCAGCAGTTTTTCACAGGCCCCAATCTATGGCTACACCTTC. It encodes CASSFSQAPIYGYTF. The chain joins TRBV28 to TRBJ1-2, with D possibly being TRBD1 (5 bases). This CDR3 has 15 amino acids. Germline V lookup: CDR1 MDHEN, CDR2 SYDVKM. V shed 3 bases and J shed 4 bases, with 15 bases lying between them.

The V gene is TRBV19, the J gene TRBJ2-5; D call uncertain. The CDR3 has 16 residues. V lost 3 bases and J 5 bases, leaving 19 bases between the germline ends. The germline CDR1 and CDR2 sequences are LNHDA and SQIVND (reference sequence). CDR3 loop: CASSIVGVRLSETQYF. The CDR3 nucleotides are TGTGCCAGTAGTATCGTAGGTGTGAGACTGAGCGAGACCCAGTACTTC.

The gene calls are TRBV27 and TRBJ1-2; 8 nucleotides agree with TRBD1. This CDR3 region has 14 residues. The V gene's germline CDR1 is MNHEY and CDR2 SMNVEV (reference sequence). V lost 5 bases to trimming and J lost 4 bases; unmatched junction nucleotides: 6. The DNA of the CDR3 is TGTGCCAGCAGTGACAGGGGTATTTTCTATGGCTACACCTTC. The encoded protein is CASSDRGIFYGYTF.

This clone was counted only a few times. CDR3 sequence: CASSHLGDEQFF. Here the CDR3 DNA reads TGCGCCAGCAGCCACCTCGGGGATGAGCAGTTCTTC. V usage is TRBV4-1 and J usage is TRBJ2-1; tentatively, D is TRBD2 (5 bases). V was pared by 3 bases and J by 8 bases, with 8 bases between. The CDR3 is 12 residues long. Looked up from germline, CDR1 is MGHRA and CDR2 is YSYEKL.

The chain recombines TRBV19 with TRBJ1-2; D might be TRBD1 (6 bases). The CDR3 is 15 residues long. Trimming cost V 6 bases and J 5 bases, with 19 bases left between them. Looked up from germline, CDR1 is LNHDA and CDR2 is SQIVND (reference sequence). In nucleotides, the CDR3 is TGTGCCAGTAGAAATGGAGACAGGCGGGTTTATGGCTACACCTTC. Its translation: CASRNGDRRVYGYTF. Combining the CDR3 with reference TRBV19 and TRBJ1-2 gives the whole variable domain DGGITQSPKYLFRKEGQNVTLSCEQNLNHDAMYWYRQDPGQGLRLIYYSQIVNDFQKGDIAEGYSVSREKKESFPLTVTSAQKNPTAFYLCASRNGDRRVYGYTFGSGTRLTVV.

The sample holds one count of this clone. This chain's CDR3 is CASSLEYTEAFF. The DNA for the CDR3 is TGTGCCAGCAGCTTGGAGTACACTGAAGCTTTCTTT. V gene TRBV5-4 combines with J gene TRBJ1-1, with D hard to call. The V end lost 0 bases, the J end lost 3 bases, and 3 bases lay between the germline ends. The CDR3 contains 12 residues. The germline V gene encodes CDR1 SGHNT and CDR2 YYREEE (reference sequence). Supplemented by reference TRBV5-4 and TRBJ1-1, the full variable domain reads ETGVTQSPTHLIKTRGQQVTLRCSSQSGHNTVSWYQQALGQGPQFIFQYYREEENGRGNFPPRFSGLQFPNYSSELNVNALELDDSALYLCASSLEYTEAFFGQGTRLTVV.

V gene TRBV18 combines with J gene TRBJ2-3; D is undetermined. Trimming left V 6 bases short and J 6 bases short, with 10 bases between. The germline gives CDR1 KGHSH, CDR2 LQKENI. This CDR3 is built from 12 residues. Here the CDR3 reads CASSPHGDTQYF. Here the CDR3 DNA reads TGTGCCAGCTCGCCTCACGGGGATACGCAGTATTTT.

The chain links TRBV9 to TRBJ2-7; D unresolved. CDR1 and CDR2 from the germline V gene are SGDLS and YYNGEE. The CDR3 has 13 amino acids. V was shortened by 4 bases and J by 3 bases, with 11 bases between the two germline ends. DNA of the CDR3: TGTGCCAGCAGCCCCCCCGCCCTCTACGAGCAGTACTTC. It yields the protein CASSPPALYEQYF.

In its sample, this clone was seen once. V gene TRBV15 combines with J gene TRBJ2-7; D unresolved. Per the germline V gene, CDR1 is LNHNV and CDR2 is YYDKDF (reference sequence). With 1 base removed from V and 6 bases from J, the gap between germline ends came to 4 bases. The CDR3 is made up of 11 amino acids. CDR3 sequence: CATSRGGEQYF. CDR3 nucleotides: TGTGCCACCAGCAGAGGGGGCGAGCAGTACTTC.

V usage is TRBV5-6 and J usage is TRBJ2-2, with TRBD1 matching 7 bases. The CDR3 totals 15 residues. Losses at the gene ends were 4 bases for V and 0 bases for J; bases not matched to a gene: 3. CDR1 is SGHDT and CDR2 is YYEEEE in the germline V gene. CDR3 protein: CASSPGTANTGELFF. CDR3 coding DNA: TGTGCCAGCAGCCCAGGGACAGCGAACACCGGGGAGCTGTTTTTT.

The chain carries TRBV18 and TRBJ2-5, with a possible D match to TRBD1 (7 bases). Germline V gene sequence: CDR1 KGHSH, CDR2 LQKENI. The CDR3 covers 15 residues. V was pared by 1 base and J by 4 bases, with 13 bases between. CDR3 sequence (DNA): TGTGCCAGCTCACCACGGTCAGGGGGGTTAGAGACCCAGTACTTC. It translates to CASSPRSGGLETQYF.

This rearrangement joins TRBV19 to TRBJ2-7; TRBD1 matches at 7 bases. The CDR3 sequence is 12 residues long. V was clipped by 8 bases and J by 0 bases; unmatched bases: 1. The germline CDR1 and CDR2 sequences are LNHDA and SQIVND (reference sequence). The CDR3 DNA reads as TGTGCCAGTGGGGACAGCTCCTACGAGCAGTACTTC. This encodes CASGDSSYEQYF.

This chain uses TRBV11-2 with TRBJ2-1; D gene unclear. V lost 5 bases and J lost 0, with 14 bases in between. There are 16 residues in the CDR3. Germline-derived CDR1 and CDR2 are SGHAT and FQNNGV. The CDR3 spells CASSPRHISSYNEQFF. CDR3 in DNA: TGTGCCAGCAGCCCCCGACATATCAGCTCCTACAATGAGCAGTTCTTC.

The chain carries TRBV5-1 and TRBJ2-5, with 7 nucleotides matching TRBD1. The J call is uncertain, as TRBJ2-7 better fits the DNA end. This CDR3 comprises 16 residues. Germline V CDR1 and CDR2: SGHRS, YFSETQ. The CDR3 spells CASSPAAPGQNYEQYF. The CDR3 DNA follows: TGCGCCAGCAGCCCAGCAGCTCCGGGACAGAACTACGAGCAGTACTTC.